This record covers a single T cell receptor beta chain. Its antigen is as yet unknown. Trimming shortened V by 4 bases and J by 9 bases, and 13 bases separated the two germline ends. CDR3 length: 13 amino acids. Germline V gene lookup returns CDR1 MNHNS and CDR2 SASEGT. The data were obtained in a study of cytomegalovirus exposure and HLA in healthy donors. Overall study findings and caveats: Certain indistinguishable V segments, among them TRBV6-2 and TRBV6-3, were excluded.

In the PCR, 60 Vbeta and 13 Jbeta primers were used. This table comes from immunoSEQ multiplex PCR, and its TCRdb copy is limited to in-frame clones, with some not included. The data hold over 150,000 clones, with around 80% observed a single time. The sequenced sample consisted of PBMCs. The chain joins TRBV6-1 to TRBJ2-1, with D unclear. This TCR was sampled from a man between 35 and 55 years old in good health and CMV-seronegative. The CDR3 loop is CASSAIVPPEQFF. In DNA form, the CDR3 reads TGTGCCAGCAGTGCGATAGTCCCTCCTGAGCAGTTCTTC.